This TCR beta chain is drawn from a study of T-cell reconstitution after alpha-beta-depleted transplantation in children. The CDR3 sequence is 15 residues long. Germline V gene data show CDR1 as SGHRS and CDR2 as YFSETQ. Losses at the gene ends were 2 bases for V and 5 bases for J; bases not matched to a gene: 6. Researchers prepared the TCRbeta library using unique molecular identifiers, the study reports. TCRdb re-analysed the PCR reads in MiXCR, keeping a single row per CDR3 protein. The repertoire holds 700,000 to 950,000 distinct CDR3 sequences, with about 16% as singletons. This clonotype originated in a male patient aged 10 to 17 who had a stem cell transplant for acute lymphoblastic leukemia, so the T cells may come from the graft donor. The sample was PBMCs, mostly from graft donor cells, taken 360 days after TCRalphabeta/CD19-depleted stem cell transplant. V and J are TRBV5-1 and TRBJ2-5; 10 bases align to TRBD1. CDR3 residues: CASSFPLTGGETQYF. The DNA of the CDR3 is TGCGCCAGCAGCTTCCCCTTGACAGGGGGCGAGACCCAGTACTTC.